This T cell receptor beta chain was recorded in a study of T-cell memory formation after mild COVID-19 (dated by TCRdb to 2020 to 2022). Looking at the study overall: Most TCR sequence clusters were specific to one of the two donors. T-cell clones expanding and contracting after mild COVID-19 in a couple of donors were tracked by longitudinal TCRalpha and TCRbeta repertoire sequencing. Two young, previously healthy adult volunteers, one female and one male, were included in the cohort. General study outcomes and caveats: Some responding clones were detected in pre-infection memory, suggesting pre-existing cross-reactive memory T cells joined the SARS-CoV-2 response. SARS-CoV-2 specificity was not confirmed for the second-wave clones peaking on day 37. From day 15 to 85, contracting clones showed balanced CD4/CD8 phenotypes, whereas a second wave of clones that expanded from day 15 to 37 leaned towards CD4+. Contracting CD4+ clones were located mainly in the CM and EM memory subsets, whereas CD8+ clones were found to be enriched in EMRA. The study covered only a couple of mild cases, and larger cohorts including severe cases with pre-infection samples were considered necessary.

CDR1 and CDR2 are read off the germline V gene as SGHRS and YFSETQ. The CDR3 holds 14 amino acids from the cysteine to the phenylalanine. Solely the CDR3 DNA is kept, with 42 bases framed from the first base. Cut back by 4 bases and 2 bases, the V and J ends lie 13 bases apart. Ficoll-Paque density gradient centrifugation was the method used to isolate PBMCs. This sample was sequenced with an Illumina NovaSeq 6000. Using 5'RACE with constant-segment primers, TCRalpha and TCRbeta cDNA libraries were constructed, with sample barcodes and unique molecular identifiers added in the process. RNA was extracted from every sample with Trizol reagent. Library amplification was performed in two PCR steps, and a second sample barcode and Illumina TruSeq adapters were introduced in the second step. Libraries were sequenced on an Illumina NovaSeq with 2 x 150 bp paired-end reads. Concerning the study's data processing: With migec v1.2.7, reads were demultiplexed and then collapsed into UMI-guided consensus sequences. Using mixcr v2.1.11, UMI consensuses were aligned to TRA and TRB V and J templates and then assembled into clonotypes. A clonotype was counted as expanded or contracted only when both edgeR and NoisET called the clonotype significant, with the noise models trained on biological replicates. For edgeR calls, the thresholds were a false discovery rate-adjusted p below 0.01 and a log2 fold-change of 1. As an exploratory analysis of dynamics, PCA with hierarchical clustering was applied to max-normalized trajectories of the 1000 most abundant clonotypes. The CD4 or CD8 phenotype of responding clones was assigned using the separately sequenced CD4+ and CD8+ repertoires. The raw public data were reprocessed by TCRdb itself: fastp quality trimming at Q25, MiXCR clonotype calling, in-frame beta chains only. Entries are consolidated by CDR3 protein sequence, retaining the most common genes and DNA. TCRdb's processing, not the authors', yielded these V and J calls. The sample records roughly 400,000 distinct CDR3 sequences, approximately 18% of which are singletons. The ten largest clones capture roughly a fifth of the sample.

In this sample, this clonotype turned up a few times. Its cognate antigen has yet to be identified. No per-base quality is available; no much larger clone lies one base away. The clonotype was recovered from a young man who had mild COVID-19 (a few samples of this study predate the infection). The sample titles of this study are shuffled in the database, so cell type and time point are left out; the donor was told from shared clones. The chain uses TRBV5-1 and TRBJ2-7; no confident D gene assignment can be made. The specimen sequenced was PBMCs or a T cell subset sorted from them (not recorded which). The nucleotides read TGCGCCAGCAGCCCCGGACGGACCGCCTACGAGCAGTACTTC. Translated, it gives CASSPGRTAYEQYF.